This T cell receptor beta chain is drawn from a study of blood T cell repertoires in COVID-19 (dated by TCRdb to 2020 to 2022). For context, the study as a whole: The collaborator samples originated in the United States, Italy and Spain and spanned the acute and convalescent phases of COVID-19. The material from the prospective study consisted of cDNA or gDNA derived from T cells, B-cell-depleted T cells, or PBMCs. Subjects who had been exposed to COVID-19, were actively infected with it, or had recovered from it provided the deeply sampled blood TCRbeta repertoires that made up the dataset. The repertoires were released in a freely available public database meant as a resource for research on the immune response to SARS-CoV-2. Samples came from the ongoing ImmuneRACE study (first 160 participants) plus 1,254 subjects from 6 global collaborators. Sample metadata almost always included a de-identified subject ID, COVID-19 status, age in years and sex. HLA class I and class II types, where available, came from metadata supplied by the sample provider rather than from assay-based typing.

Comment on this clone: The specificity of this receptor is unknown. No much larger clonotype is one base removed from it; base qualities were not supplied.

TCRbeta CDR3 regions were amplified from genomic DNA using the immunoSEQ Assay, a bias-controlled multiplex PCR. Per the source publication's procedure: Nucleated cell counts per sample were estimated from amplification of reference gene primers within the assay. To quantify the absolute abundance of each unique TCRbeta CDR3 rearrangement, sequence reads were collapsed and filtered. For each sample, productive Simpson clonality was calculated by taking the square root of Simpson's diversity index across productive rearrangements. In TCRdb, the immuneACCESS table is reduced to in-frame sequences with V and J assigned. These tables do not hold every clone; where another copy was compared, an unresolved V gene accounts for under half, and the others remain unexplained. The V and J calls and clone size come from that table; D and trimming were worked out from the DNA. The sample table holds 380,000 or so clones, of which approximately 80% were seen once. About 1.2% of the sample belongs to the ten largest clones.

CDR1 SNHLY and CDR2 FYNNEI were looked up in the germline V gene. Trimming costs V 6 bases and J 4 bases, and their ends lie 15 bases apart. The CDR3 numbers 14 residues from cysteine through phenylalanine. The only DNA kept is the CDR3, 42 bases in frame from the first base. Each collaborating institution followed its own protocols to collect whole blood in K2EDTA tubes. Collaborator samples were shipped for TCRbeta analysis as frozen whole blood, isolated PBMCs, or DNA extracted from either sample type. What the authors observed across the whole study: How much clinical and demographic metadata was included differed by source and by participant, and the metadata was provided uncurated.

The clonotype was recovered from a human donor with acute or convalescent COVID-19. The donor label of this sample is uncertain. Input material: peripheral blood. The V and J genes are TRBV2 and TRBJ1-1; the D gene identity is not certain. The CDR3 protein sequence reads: CASSPEGRATEAFF. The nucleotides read TGTGCCAGCAGCCCCGAGGGCAGAGCCACTGAAGCTTTCTTT.